The present T cell receptor beta chain was sequenced within a study of shared clonotypes between healthy human individuals. Findings and caveats of the study: In this cohort, only blood was sampled, and tissue repertoires likely differ.

The CDR3 spans 14 residues. After removal of 7 bases from V and 2 bases from J, the junction contained 7 bases not matched to a gene. CDR1 and CDR2 (germline): SNHLY, FYNNEI. Assay used: immunoSEQ multiplex PCR; TCRdb lists only in-frame clones, some missing. The repertoire holds approximately 510,000 clones, with approximately 79% as singletons. About this clone: Its antigen is not identified.

The J gene is TRBJ2-7, the V gene TRBV2, with TRBD2 matching 8 bases. The sample taken for sequencing was PBMCs. This receptor was taken from a woman aged 40-49 years in good health. Some clones in this sample may be carry-over from other donors' samples. CDR3 coding DNA: TGTGCCAGCAAAACGGGAGGGGTACCCTACGAGCAGTACTTC. It specifies CASKTGGVPYEQYF.